These 13 T cell receptor beta chains came from one sample sequenced in a study of blood T cell repertoires in COVID-19. Measured with immunoSEQ multiplex PCR; TCRdb has only the in-frame clones, and not every one. Here the sample spans roughly 240,000 clones, about 85% being singletons. The sequencing input was peripheral blood. The receptors stem from a young man with active or convalescent COVID-19.

The chain combines TRBV6-2 or TRBV6-3 with TRBJ1-5, with TRBD1 matching over 10 bases. V was clipped by 6 bases and J by 5 bases; unmatched bases: 10. The CDR3 consists of 16 residues. The V gene's germline CDR1 is MNHEY and CDR2 SVGEGT. The CDR3 loop reads CASSPNGGQGYQPQHF. The CDR3 DNA reads as TGTGCCAGCAGCCCTAATGGGGGACAGGGGTATCAGCCCCAGCATTTT.

The chain is built from TRBV2 and TRBJ1-1; a possible D gene is TRBD1 (5 bases). CDR1 SNHLY and CDR2 FYNNEI come from the germline V gene. The CDR3 loop spans 11 amino acids. As DNA, the CDR3 is TGTGCTATGGTGGGGCGCACTGAAGCTTTCTTT. Translated, it gives CAMVGRTEAFF.

The J gene is TRBJ2-3, the V gene TRBV19, with D perhaps TRBD1 (5 bases). The V gene lost 4 bases and the J gene lost 0 bases, with 14 bases spanning the gap. In germline, CDR1 is LNHDA, CDR2 SQIVND (reference sequence). The CDR3 is 16 amino acids. The chain's CDR3 is CASSTLGALSTDTQYF. The CDR3 DNA is TGTGCCAGTAGTACCCTTGGGGCACTAAGCACAGATACGCAGTATTTT.

This chain uses TRBV21-1 with TRBJ1-3; TRBD1 reflects the table's D call only, with no check against the DNA. TRBV21-1 has pseudogene status. The CDR3 is made up of 15 amino acids. CDR3 region: CASSKLRQGRDTIYF. CDR3 DNA sequence: TGTGCCAGCAGCAAACTGAGACAGGGTAGGGACACCATATATTTT.

This clone was seen only once. This chain links TRBV18 with TRBJ2-7; D not certain. Germline loops: CDR1 KGHSH, CDR2 LQKENI. V was trimmed by 0 bases and J by 2 bases, leaving 5 bases between them. The CDR3 totals 13 residues. The CDR3 is CASSPPSTYEQYF. CDR3 DNA: TGTGCCAGCTCACCACCAAGCACCTACGAGCAGTACTTC. Full variable domain (remainder filled in from reference TRBV18 and TRBJ2-7): NAGVMQNPRHLVRRRGQEARLRCSPMKGHSHVYWYRQLPEEGLKFMVYLQKENIIDESGMPKERFSAEFPKEGPSILRIQQVVRGDSAAYFCASSPPSTYEQYFGPGTRLTVT.

The chain uses TRBV7-3 and TRBJ1-1; D might be TRBD1 (5 bases). Germline V gene sequence: CDR1 SGHTA, CDR2 FQGTGA. This CDR3 contains 13 residues. The germline V and J ends were trimmed by 5 bases and 3 bases, with 10 bases remaining between them. CDR3 nucleotides: TGTGCCAGCAGCCAACAGGCGGACACTGAAGCTTTCTTT. As protein: CASSQQADTEAFF.

The rearrangement links TRBV4-3 to TRBJ1-5; a weak D match, TRBD1 (5 bases). Trimming removed 0 bases from V and 4 bases from J, with 16 bases in between. The germline CDR1 and CDR2 sequences are LGHNA and YSLEER. The CDR3 covers 17 residues. For the CDR3, the DNA is TGCGCCAGCAGCCAAGATTGGGACGGGAGGTTTAATCAGCCCCAGCATTTT. This gives the protein CASSQDWDGRFNQPQHF.

The chain has TRBV20-1 and TRBJ1-5; 10 bases are a match to TRBD1. This CDR3 is 14 amino acids long. Trimming took 6 bases from V and 2 from J; bases not matched to a gene: 4. Germline lookup yields CDR1 DFQATT and CDR2 SNEGSKA (reference sequence). The CDR3 reads CSASGTGGNQPQHF. In nucleotides, the CDR3 is TGCAGTGCGAGTGGGACAGGGGGCAATCAGCCCCAGCATTTT.

This chain links TRBV18 with TRBJ1-1; 7 positions agree with TRBD1. Germline V gene lookup returns CDR1 KGHSH and CDR2 LQKENI. V lost 1 base to trimming and J lost 7 bases; unmatched junction nucleotides: 9. CDR3 length equals 15 residues. Here the CDR3 reads CASSPRRGLEVEAFF. The CDR3 DNA sequence: TGTGCCAGCTCACCACGAAGGGGGCTGGAAGTTGAAGCTTTCTTT.

This clone is a singleton in its sample. This rearrangement joins TRBV21-1 to TRBJ2-7; the DNA was not used to check the table's D call, TRBD2. TRBV21-1 is annotated as a pseudogene. The length of the CDR3 is 17 residues. The CDR3 region has the DNA TGTGCCAGCAGCAAAATTGGCCGAACGGGGATCCCCTACGAGCAGTACTTC. Its protein is CASSKIGRTGIPYEQYF.

J is TRBJ2-6 and V is TRBV7-9, with 7 bases lining up with TRBD1. The CDR3 is 18 residues long. Per the germline V gene, CDR1 is SEHNR and CDR2 is FQNEAQ (reference sequence). V trimming: 7 bases; J trimming: 0 bases; junction bases outside the gene matches: 12. Written as DNA, the CDR3 is TGTGCCAGCATCGTGACAGGGTGGTTCAGCTCTGGGGCCAACGTCCTGACTTTC. Translated, it gives CASIVTGWFSSGANVLTF.

V usage is TRBV6-5 and J usage is TRBJ1-1; a weak D match, TRBD1 (5 bases). CDR1 and CDR2 (germline): MNHEY, SVGAGI. The CDR3 sequence is 13 residues long. V dropped 8 bases and J dropped 6 bases, with 16 bases sitting between them. The CDR3, as DNA: TGTGCCAGCGGGGTTGGGTGGGGGGCTGAAGCTTTCTTT. This gives the protein CASGVGWGAEAFF.

The J gene is TRBJ1-3, the V gene TRBV5-1, with D hard to call. Looked up from germline, CDR1 is SGHRS and CDR2 is YFSETQ. The CDR3 covers 14 residues. Between the trimmed V and J ends, which lost 4 bases and 2 bases, there was a span of 10 bases. This chain's CDR3 is CASSAGNPGNTIYF. In nucleotides, the CDR3 is TGCGCCAGCAGCGCCGGGAACCCTGGAAACACCATATATTTT.